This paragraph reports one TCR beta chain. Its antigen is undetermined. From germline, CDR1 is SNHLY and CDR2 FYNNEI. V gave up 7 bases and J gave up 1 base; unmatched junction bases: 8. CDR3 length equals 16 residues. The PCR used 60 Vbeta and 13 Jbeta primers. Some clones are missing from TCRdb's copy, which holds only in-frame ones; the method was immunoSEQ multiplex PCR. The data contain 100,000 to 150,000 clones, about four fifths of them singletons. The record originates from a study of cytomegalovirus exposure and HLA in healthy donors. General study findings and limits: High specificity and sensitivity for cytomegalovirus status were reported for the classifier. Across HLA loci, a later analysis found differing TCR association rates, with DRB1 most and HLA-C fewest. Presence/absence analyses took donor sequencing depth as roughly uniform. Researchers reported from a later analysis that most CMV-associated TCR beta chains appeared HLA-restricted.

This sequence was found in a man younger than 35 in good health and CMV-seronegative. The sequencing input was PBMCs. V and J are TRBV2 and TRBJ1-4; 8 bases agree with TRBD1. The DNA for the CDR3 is TGTGCCAGCACCCCAGGGGGCGGGAGAACTAATGAAAAACTGTTTTTT. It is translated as CASTPGGGRTNEKLFF. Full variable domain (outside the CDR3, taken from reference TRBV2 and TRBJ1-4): EPEVTQTPSHQVTQMGQEVILRCVPISNHLYFYWYRQILGQKVEFLVSFYNNEISEKSEIFDDQFSVERPDGSNFTLKIRSTKLEDSAMYFCASTPGGGRTNEKLFFGSGTQLSVL.